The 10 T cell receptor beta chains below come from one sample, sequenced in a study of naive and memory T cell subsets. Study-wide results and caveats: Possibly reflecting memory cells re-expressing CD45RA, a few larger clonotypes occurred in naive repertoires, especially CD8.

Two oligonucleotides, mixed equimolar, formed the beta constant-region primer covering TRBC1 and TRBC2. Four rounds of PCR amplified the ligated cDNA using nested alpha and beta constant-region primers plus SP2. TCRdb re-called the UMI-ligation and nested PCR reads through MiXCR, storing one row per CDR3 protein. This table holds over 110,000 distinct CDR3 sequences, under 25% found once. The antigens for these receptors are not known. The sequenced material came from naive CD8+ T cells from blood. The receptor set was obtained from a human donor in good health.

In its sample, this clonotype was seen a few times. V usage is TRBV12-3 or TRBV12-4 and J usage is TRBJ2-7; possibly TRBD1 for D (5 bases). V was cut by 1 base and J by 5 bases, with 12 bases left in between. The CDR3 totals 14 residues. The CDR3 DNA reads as TGTGCCAGCAGTTTAGGGGGCCCCTGGGACGAGCAGTACTTC. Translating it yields CASSLGGPWDEQYF.

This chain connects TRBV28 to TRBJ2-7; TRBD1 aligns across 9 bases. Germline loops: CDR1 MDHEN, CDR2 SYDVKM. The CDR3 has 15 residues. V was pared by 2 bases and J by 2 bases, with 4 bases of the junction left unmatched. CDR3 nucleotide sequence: TGTGCCAGCAGTTTAATGAGACAGGGGGCCTACGAGCAGTACTTC. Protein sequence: CASSLMRQGAYEQYF.

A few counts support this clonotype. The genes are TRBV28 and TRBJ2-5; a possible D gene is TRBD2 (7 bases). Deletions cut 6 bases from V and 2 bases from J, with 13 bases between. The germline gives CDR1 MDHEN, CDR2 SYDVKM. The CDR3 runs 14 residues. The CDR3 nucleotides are TGTGCCAGCAGCGGGGGGCAGGGGCAAGAGACCCAGTACTTC. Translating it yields CASSGGQGQETQYF.

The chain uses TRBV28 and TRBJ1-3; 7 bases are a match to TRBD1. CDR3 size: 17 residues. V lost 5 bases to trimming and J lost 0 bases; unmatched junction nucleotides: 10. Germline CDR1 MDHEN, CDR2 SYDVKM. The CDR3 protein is CASSRGTDRSSGNTIYF. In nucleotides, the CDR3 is TGTGCCAGCAGTCGAGGGACAGACAGGAGCTCTGGAAACACCATATATTTT.

This chain's CDR3 is CASSLASPSPPNPGLAIFYNEQFF. The CDR3 DNA is TGTGCCAGCAGTTTAGCGTCCCCCAGTCCACCGAATCCGGGACTAGCTATCTTTTACAATGAGCAGTTCTTC. This sequence joins TRBV12-3 or TRBV12-4 and TRBJ2-1, with 9 bases fitting TRBD2. Trimming took 0 bases from V and 4 from J; bases not matched to a gene: 28. The CDR3 has 24 amino acids.

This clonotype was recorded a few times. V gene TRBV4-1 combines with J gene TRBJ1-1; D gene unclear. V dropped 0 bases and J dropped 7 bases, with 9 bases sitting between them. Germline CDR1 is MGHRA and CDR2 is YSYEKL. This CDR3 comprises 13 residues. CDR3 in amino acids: CASSQDWSVEAFF. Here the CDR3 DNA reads TGCGCCAGCAGCCAAGATTGGTCAGTTGAAGCTTTCTTT.

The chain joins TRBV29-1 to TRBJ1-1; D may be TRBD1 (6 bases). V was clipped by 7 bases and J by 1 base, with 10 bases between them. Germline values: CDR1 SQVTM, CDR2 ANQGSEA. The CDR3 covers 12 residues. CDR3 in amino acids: CSGQTGNTEAFF. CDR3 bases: TGCAGCGGACAGACAGGGAACACTGAAGCTTTCTTT.

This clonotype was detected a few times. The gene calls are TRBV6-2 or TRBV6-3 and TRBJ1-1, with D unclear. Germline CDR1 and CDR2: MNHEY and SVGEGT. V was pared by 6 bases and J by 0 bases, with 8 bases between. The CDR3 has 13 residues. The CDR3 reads CASRPKMNTEAFF. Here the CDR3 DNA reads TGTGCCAGCAGGCCCAAGATGAACACTGAAGCTTTCTTT.

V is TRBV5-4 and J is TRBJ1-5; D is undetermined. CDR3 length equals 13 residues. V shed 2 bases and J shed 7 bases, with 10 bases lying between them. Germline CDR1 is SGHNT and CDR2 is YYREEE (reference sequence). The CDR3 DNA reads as TGTGCCAGCAGCTTAGACGTGGACCAGCCCCAGCATTTT. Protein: CASSLDVDQPQHF.

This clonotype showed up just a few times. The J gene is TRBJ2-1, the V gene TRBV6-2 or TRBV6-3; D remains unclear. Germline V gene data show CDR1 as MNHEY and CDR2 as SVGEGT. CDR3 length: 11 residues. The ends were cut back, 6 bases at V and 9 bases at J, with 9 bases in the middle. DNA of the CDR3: TGTGCCAGCAGGGCCTCGATTGAGCAGTTCTTC. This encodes CASRASIEQFF.